This T cell receptor (beta chain) was sequenced in a study of blood T cell repertoires in COVID-19. As for the study in general: The cDNA or gDNA used as material had been derived from T cells, B-cell-depleted T cells, or PBMCs.

TCRdb keeps only in-frame clones here, not all; method: immunoSEQ multiplex PCR. The sample consists of roughly 210,000 clones, around 90% of them appearing once. Trimming cost V 6 bases and J 4 bases, with 10 bases left between them. This CDR3 comprises 12 residues. The germline CDR1 and CDR2 sequences are MDHEN and SYDVKM. Participant-given clinical history determined each cohort assignment. This clonotype was obtained from a man younger than 45 in a cohort exposed to, infected with or recovered from COVID-19 (not recorded which). The specimen sequenced was PBMCs or T cells enriched from blood (not recorded which). The V call is TRBV28, the J call TRBJ2-7, with unresolved D. CDR3 in DNA: TGTGCCAGCAGCTCCCTCCTTTACGAGCAGTACTTC. Protein product: CASSSLLYEQYF.